The T cell receptor (beta chain) under discussion was sequenced for a study of blood T cell repertoires in COVID-19. Turning to the study itself: COVID-19 samples collected from the United States, Italy and Spain covered acute and convalescent phases. The analysed material was cDNA or gDNA that came from T cells, B-cell-depleted T cells, or PBMCs.

Per the authors' pipeline: Amplified reference gene primers provided the basis for estimating nucleated cell counts. Method: immunoSEQ multiplex PCR; TCRdb's copy keeps in-frame clones and lacks some. That table gives V, J and clone size, and the DNA gave D and trimming. The sample shows fewer than 150,000 clones, 86% of them seen only once. The ends lost 10 bases at V and 3 bases at J; junction bases unmatched: 12. The CDR3 length is 15 residues. Germline lookup yields CDR1 MNHEY and CDR2 SMNVEV (reference sequence). V and J are TRBV27 and TRBJ2-3; 8 nucleotides agree with TRBD1. Sequencing was carried out using peripheral blood. The receptor comes from a woman between 45 and 65 years old who had recovered from COVID-19. Written as DNA, the CDR3 is TGTGCCACCAACGAGGCAGGGGGCGGAACAGATACGCAGTATTTT. The encoded protein is CATNEAGGGTDTQYF.